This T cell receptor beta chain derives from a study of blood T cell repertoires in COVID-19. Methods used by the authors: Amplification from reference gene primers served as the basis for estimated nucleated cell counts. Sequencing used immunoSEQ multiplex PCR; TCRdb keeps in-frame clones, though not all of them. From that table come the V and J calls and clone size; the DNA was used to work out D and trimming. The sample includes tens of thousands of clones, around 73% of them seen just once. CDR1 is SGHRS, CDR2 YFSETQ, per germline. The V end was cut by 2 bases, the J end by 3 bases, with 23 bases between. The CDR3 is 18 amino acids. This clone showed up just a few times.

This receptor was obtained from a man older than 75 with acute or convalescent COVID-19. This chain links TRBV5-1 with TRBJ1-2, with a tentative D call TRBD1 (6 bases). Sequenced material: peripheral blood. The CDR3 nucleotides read TGCGCCAGCAGCTTACGACCCCTTACAGGGAGCGGGGACTATGGCTACACCTTC. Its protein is CASSLRPLTGSGDYGYTF.